Below, 14 T cell receptor beta chains from the same sample are listed, as sequenced in a study of neoadjuvant anti-PD-1 for oral cavity cancer. Time point: after neoadjuvant nivolumab, at surgical resection. TCRdb's table, derived via immunoSEQ multiplex PCR, lists solely in-frame clones and lacks some. This sample has 55,000 to 75,000 clones, with roughly 90% found just once. The input for sequencing was PBMCs, taken after nivolumab (anti-PD-1) treatment. All receptors derive from a person aged 40-85 years with oral cavity squamous cell carcinoma.

This clone has just one count. This chain connects TRBV29-1 to TRBJ1-2, with TRBD1 matching 7 bases. The CDR3 has 13 residues. The trim removed 3 bases at V and 8 bases at J, leaving 9 bases unmatched. Germline CDR1 is SQVTM and CDR2 is ANQGSEA. The CDR3 spells CSVEGPGGLGYTF. CDR3 bases: TGCAGCGTTGAGGGCCCAGGGGGTTTAGGCTACACCTTC.

The chain links TRBV11-2 to TRBJ2-2; 9 positions match TRBD2. The germline CDR1 and CDR2 sequences are SGHAT and FQNNGV. The junction had 8 bases not matched to a gene; V was cut back by 0 bases and J by 3 bases. This CDR3 region has 18 residues. The CDR3 region has the DNA TGTGCCAGCAGCTTAGATGGCCCTCCTAGCGGGGACACCGGGGAGCTGTTTTTT. Amino acid sequence: CASSLDGPPSGDTGELFF. The entire variable domain, with the rest obtained from reference TRBV11-2 and TRBJ2-2, is as follows: EAGVAQSPRYKIIEKRQSVAFWCNPISGHATLYWYQQILGQGPKLLIQFQNNGVVDDSQLPKDRFSAERLKGVDSTLKIQPAKLEDSAVYLCASSLDGPPSGDTGELFFGEGSRLTVL.

This chain links TRBV27 with TRBJ2-2; TRBD2 is a possible D gene (7 bases). V was shortened by 6 bases and J by 0 bases, with 17 bases between the two germline ends. Germline V gene data show CDR1 as MNHEY and CDR2 as SMNVEV (reference sequence). The CDR3 runs 17 residues. CDR3 nucleotide sequence: TGTGCCAGCAGCCCGGGGGGCTTTAGTGCGAACACCGGGGAGCTGTTTTTT. Translation: CASSPGGFSANTGELFF.

Only one count was recorded for this clone. The V call is TRBV29-1, the J call TRBJ1-6, with D perhaps TRBD1 (5 bases). This CDR3 is 12 amino acids long. Trimming removed 4 bases at V and 5 bases at J, with 6 bases between. The germline gives CDR1 SQVTM, CDR2 ANQGSEA. CDR3 sequence: CSVGDHNSPLHF. For the CDR3, the DNA is TGCAGCGTTGGGGACCATAATTCACCCCTCCACTTT.

This clone has a handful of counts. The rearrangement links TRBV20-1 to TRBJ2-3; D ambiguous. The CDR3 extends over 10 amino acids. Deletions cut 4 bases from V and 3 bases from J, with 2 bases between. CDR1 is DFQATT, CDR2 SNEGSKA, per germline (reference sequence). CDR3 DNA sequence: TGCAGTGCTAATACAGATACGCAGTATTTT. Residues: CSANTDTQYF.

The chain recombines TRBV11-2 with TRBJ1-1; D may be TRBD1 (5 bases). CDR3 size: 14 residues. Trimming took 2 bases from V and 5 from J, leaving 12 bases between them. CDR1 and CDR2 (germline): SGHAT, FQNNGV. CDR3 region: CASSLNAGRTEAFF. The CDR3 DNA is TGTGCCAGCAGCTTAAACGCAGGGCGAACTGAAGCTTTCTTT.

This chain connects TRBV5-5 to TRBJ2-3; a weak D match, TRBD2 (6 bases). CDR1 is SGHKS and CDR2 is YYEKEE in the germline V gene (reference sequence). V lost 4 bases to trimming and J lost 0 bases, with 15 bases between them. The CDR3 contains 16 residues. The CDR3 here is CASSLGGLTSTDTQYF. The CDR3 coding sequence is TGTGCCAGCAGCCTGGGGGGACTGACTAGCACAGATACGCAGTATTTT. The entire variable domain, with the rest obtained from reference TRBV5-5 and TRBJ2-3, is as follows: DAGVTQSPTHLIKTRGQQVTLRCSPISGHKSVSWYQQVLGQGPQFIFQYYEKEERGRGNFPDRFSARQFPNYSSELNVNALLLGDSALYLCASSLGGLTSTDTQYFGPGTRLTVL.

This clone was counted only a few times. The chain has TRBV2 and TRBJ1-4; 8 positions match TRBD1. CDR1 and CDR2 from the germline V gene are SNHLY and FYNNEI. CDR3 length: 15 amino acids. The trim removed 2 bases at V and 7 bases at J, leaving 6 bases unmatched. The CDR3 loop is CASSEIWTGSEKLFF. In nucleotides, the CDR3 is TGTGCCAGCAGTGAAATCTGGACAGGGAGTGAAAAACTGTTTTTT.

This rearrangement joins TRBV29-1 to TRBJ1-1, with a weak D call TRBD1 (5 bases). CDR3 length: 13 amino acids. Germline CDR1 reads SQVTM; CDR2 reads ANQGSEA. V was pared by 3 bases and J by 4 bases, with 12 bases between. CDR3 DNA: TGCAGCGTTGAGGGAGGGGTGGGCACTGAAGCTTTCTTT. Amino acids: CSVEGGVGTEAFF. Combining the CDR3 with reference TRBV29-1 and TRBJ1-1 gives the whole variable domain SAVISQKPSRDICQRGTSLTIQCQVDSQVTMMFWYRQQPGQSLTLIATANQGSEATYESGFVIDKFPISRPNLTFSTLTVSNMSPEDSSIYLCSVEGGVGTEAFFGQGTRLTVV.

The V and J genes are TRBV19 and TRBJ1-5; no clear D gene. Between the trimmed V and J ends, which lost 7 bases and 1 base, there was a span of 14 bases. The CDR3 is made up of 15 amino acids. In germline, CDR1 is LNHDA, CDR2 SQIVND (reference sequence). The chain's CDR3 is CASIQDIESNQPQHF. The CDR3 DNA reads as TGTGCCAGTATTCAAGACATCGAAAGCAATCAGCCCCAGCATTTT.

The chain employs TRBV5-8 and TRBJ1-5; D perhaps matches TRBD1 (5 bases). There are 15 residues in the CDR3. Germline CDR1 is SGHTS and CDR2 is YDEGEE. The ends were cut back, 5 bases at V and 3 bases at J, with 15 bases in the middle. CDR3 sequence (DNA): TGTGCCAGCAGGGGACGAACAGGCTCCAATCAGCCCCAGCATTTT. Amino acids: CASRGRTGSNQPQHF.

This chain links TRBV4-1 with TRBJ2-3; 7 bases agree with TRBD2. V was clipped by 2 bases and J by 1 base; unmatched bases: 12. CDR1 is MGHRA and CDR2 is YSYEKL in the germline V gene. This CDR3 is 18 amino acids long. CDR3 in DNA: TGCGCCAGCAGCCAATCAACAACTCGGGGGGTCCGCACAGATACGCAGTATTTT. Amino acid sequence: CASSQSTTRGVRTDTQYF.

The chain is built from TRBV6-5 and TRBJ1-1; D unclear. V lost 0 bases, J lost 0 bases, and 5 bases lay in between. This CDR3 contains 14 residues. The V gene's germline CDR1 is MNHEY and CDR2 SVGAGI. The CDR3 DNA reads TGTGCCAGCAGTTACTCGAATCTGAACACTGAAGCTTTCTTT. It codes for CASSYSNLNTEAFF.

This clone was found a few times. The V gene is TRBV29-1, the J gene TRBJ1-1; unclear D gene. Per the germline V gene, CDR1 is SQVTM and CDR2 is ANQGSEA. The CDR3 is 13 residues long. V lost 3 bases, J lost 6 bases, and 14 bases lay in between. The CDR3 is CSVDHGLFSEAFF. CDR3 DNA: TGCAGCGTTGATCACGGCCTCTTTTCTGAAGCTTTCTTT.